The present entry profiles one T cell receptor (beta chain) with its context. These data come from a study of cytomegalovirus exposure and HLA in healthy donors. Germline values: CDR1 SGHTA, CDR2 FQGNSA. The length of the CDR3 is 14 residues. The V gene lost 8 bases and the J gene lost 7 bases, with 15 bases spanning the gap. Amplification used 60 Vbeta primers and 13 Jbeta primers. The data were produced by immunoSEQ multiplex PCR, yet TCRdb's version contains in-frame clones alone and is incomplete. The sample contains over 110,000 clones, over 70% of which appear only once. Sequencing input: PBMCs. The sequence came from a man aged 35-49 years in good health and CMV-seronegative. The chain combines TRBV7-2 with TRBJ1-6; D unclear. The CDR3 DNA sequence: TGTGCCAGCGGGCCCGTAGGTCAGAATTCACCCCTCCACTTT. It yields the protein CASGPVGQNSPLHF. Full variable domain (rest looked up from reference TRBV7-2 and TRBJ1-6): GAGVSQSPSNKVTEKGKDVELRCDPISGHTALYWYRQSLGQGLEFLIYFQGNSAPDKSGLPSDRFSAERTGGSVSTLTIQRTQQEDSAVYLCASGPVGQNSPLHFGNGTRLTVT.